This T cell receptor beta chain derives from a study of shared T cell receptors in the human thymus. Some clones are missing from TCRdb's copy, which holds only in-frame ones; the method was immunoSEQ multiplex PCR. Seen here are about 660,000 clones, roughly 90% observed once, and the top ten hold 0.008% to 0.011%. CDR1 is MNHEY, CDR2 SMNVEV, per germline (reference sequence). J lost 7 bases, V lost 5 bases, and 7 bases had no gene match. The CDR3 is 14 amino acids. A further study also used this sample, focusing on human thymus T cells. Turning to that study: Resections were taken during corrective heart surgery, and the thymus tissue came from these.

This chain connects TRBV27 to TRBJ2-1, with 8 positions matching TRBD2. This receptor was taken from a boy under two years old with a congenital heart defect. The sequenced material came from thymocytes. CDR3 amino acids: CASSSGSAWNEQFF. The CDR3, as DNA: TGTGCCAGCAGTAGCGGGAGTGCATGGAATGAGCAGTTCTTC.